The next 32 T cell receptor beta chains were all read from a single sample in a study of vaccination and CD4 T cells after COVID-19. TCRdb redid the calling of the PCR reads with MiXCR, one entry per CDR3 protein. The sample holds more than 12,000 distinct CDR3 sequences, 69% seen once. The specimen was CD4+ T cells from blood, collected after SARS-CoV-2 vaccination. The receptors derive from a human donor who had recovered from COVID-19.

This clonotype appeared once. V and J are TRBV11-2 and TRBJ2-3; 9 nucleotides agree with TRBD1. Germline CDR1 SGHAT, CDR2 FQNNGV. V lost 5 bases and J lost 0; bases outside the gene matches: 9. This CDR3 spans 17 amino acids. CDR3 amino acids: CASSPVRTGASTDTQYF. The CDR3 nucleotides are TGTGCCAGCAGCCCCGTTAGGACAGGGGCGAGCACAGATACGCAGTATTTT.

The rearrangement uses TRBV10-1 and TRBJ2-3, with D tentatively TRBD2 (5 bases). Trimming took 4 bases from V and 3 from J, leaving 11 bases between them. Germline V gene lookup returns CDR1 WNHNN and CDR2 SYGVQD (reference sequence). This CDR3 is 14 amino acids long. CDR3 sequence: CASSVGGRTDTQYF. For the CDR3, the DNA is TGCGCCAGCAGTGTTGGCGGGCGGACAGATACGCAGTATTTT.

The chain couples TRBV6-5 to TRBJ2-2; 10 bases line up with TRBD2. Germline assignment: CDR1 MNHEY and CDR2 SVGAGI. CDR3 length equals 19 residues. Trimming removed 6 bases from V and 4 bases from J; junction bases left unmatched: 17. CDR3 sequence (DNA): TGTGCCAGCAGCTACCGACGGAGCGGGAGGGCCCTGGGCACCGGGGAGCTGTTTTTT. Protein: CASSYRRSGRALGTGELFF.

The chain links TRBV6-2 or TRBV6-3 to TRBJ2-3; no reliable D call. Germline-derived CDR1 and CDR2 are MNHEY and SVGEGT. V was cut by 6 bases and J by 0 bases, with 16 bases left in between. The CDR3 runs 16 residues. The CDR3 DNA reads as TGTGCCAGCAGAGACTCCGGGCTCCCTAGCACAGATACGCAGTATTTT. Amino acids: CASRDSGLPSTDTQYF.

The chain links TRBV20-1 to TRBJ1-1; TRBD1 is a possible D gene (6 bases). The CDR3 length is 14 residues. The V end lost 6 bases, the J end lost 0 bases, and 14 bases lay between the germline ends. Looked up from germline, CDR1 is DFQATT and CDR2 is SNEGSKA (reference sequence). CDR3 nucleotides: TGCAGTGCCCTGACAGGACCAATGAACACTGAAGCTTTCTTT. It specifies CSALTGPMNTEAFF.

This chain uses TRBV5-1 with TRBJ2-7; 9 nucleotides align to TRBD1. J was trimmed by 3 bases and V by 2 bases; bases with no gene match: 3. The CDR3 extends over 14 amino acids. Per the germline V gene, CDR1 is SGHRS and CDR2 is YFSETQ. This chain's CDR3 is CASSFTGQGYEQYF. The DNA of the CDR3 is TGCGCCAGCAGCTTCACGGGACAGGGCTACGAGCAGTACTTC.

This rearrangement joins TRBV27 to TRBJ2-3; no reliable D call. CDR1 is MNHEY, CDR2 SMNVEV, per germline (reference sequence). Trimming pared 3 bases from V and 8 bases from J, leaving 12 bases between. CDR3 length: 13 amino acids. The CDR3 loop reads CASSFDRRGTQYF. CDR3 coding DNA: TGTGCCAGCAGTTTCGATCGGCGAGGTACGCAGTATTTT.

The chain combines TRBV5-1 with TRBJ2-3, with D unclear. Germline V gene lookup returns CDR1 SGHRS and CDR2 YFSETQ. The CDR3 is made up of 14 amino acids. Deletions cut 0 bases from V and 4 bases from J, with 9 bases between. CDR3 loop: CASSLAIRADTQYF. In nucleotides, the CDR3 is TGCGCCAGCAGCTTGGCCATAAGGGCAGATACGCAGTATTTT.

This chain connects TRBV15 to TRBJ2-1, with D maybe TRBD2 (6 bases). V lost 4 bases and J 10 bases, leaving 20 bases between the germline ends. CDR3 length equals 15 residues. CDR1 LNHNV and CDR2 YYDKDF come from the germline V gene (reference sequence). The CDR3 loop is CATSKRTGLLSEQFF. The CDR3 DNA sequence: TGTGCCACCAGCAAAAGAACGGGACTCTTGAGCGAGCAGTTCTTC.

The chain combines TRBV10-3 with TRBJ2-5, with D unresolved. Germline V gene lookup returns CDR1 ENHRY and CDR2 SYGVKD. CDR3 size: 13 residues. Trimming shortened V by 0 bases and J by 3 bases, and 5 bases separated the two germline ends. For the CDR3, the DNA is TGTGCCATCAGTGAGTCAAGAGAAGAGACCCAGTACTTC. It yields the protein CAISESREETQYF.

The J gene is TRBJ2-5, the V gene TRBV9; D possibly uses TRBD1 or TRBD2 (5 bases each). Germline V lookup: CDR1 SGDLS, CDR2 YYNGEE. The CDR3 length is 15 residues. Trimming removed 2 bases from V and 5 bases from J, with 16 bases in between. The CDR3 region is CASSVWGTVGETQYF. CDR3 nucleotides: TGTGCCAGCAGCGTGTGGGGGACGGTGGGGGAGACCCAGTACTTC.

The chain links TRBV2 to TRBJ1-5; no firm D call. V was pared by 2 bases and J by 9 bases, with 11 bases between. Germline values: CDR1 SNHLY, CDR2 FYNNEI. The CDR3 spans 13 residues. In DNA, the CDR3 is TGTGCCAGCAGTGAAAGGAAGGGTCGGCCCCAGCATTTT. Its protein is CASSERKGRPQHF.

The chain combines TRBV10-3 with TRBJ2-3; weak D call: TRBD1 (6 bases). Trimming removed 7 bases from V and 3 bases from J, with 8 bases in between. Germline CDR1 ENHRY, CDR2 SYGVKD. The CDR3 is 12 residues long. CDR3 nucleotides: TGTGCCATCAAAAGGGGGACAGATACGCAGTATTTT. The encoded protein is CAIKRGTDTQYF.

This clonotype appeared a few times. This rearrangement joins TRBV7-2 to TRBJ2-2, with D maybe TRBD2 (6 bases). The V gene lost 6 bases and the J gene lost 6 bases, with 14 bases spanning the gap. The CDR3 covers 14 residues. The germline CDR1 and CDR2 sequences are SGHTA and FQGNSA. The CDR3 bases are TGTGCCAGCAGACTTAGTAGCGGAGCCGGGGAGCTGTTTTTT. Residues: CASRLSSGAGELFF. The full variable domain, its missing parts supplied by reference TRBV7-2 and TRBJ2-2, is GAGVSQSPSNKVTEKGKDVELRCDPISGHTALYWYRQSLGQGLEFLIYFQGNSAPDKSGLPSDRFSAERTGGSVSTLTIQRTQQEDSAVYLCASRLSSGAGELFFGEGSRLTVL.

This clonotype was seen a few times. As DNA, the CDR3 is TGTGCCAGCAGTCCGATGGGGCTGTATGGCTACACCTTC. Amino acid sequence: CASSPMGLYGYTF. The chain employs TRBV6-1 and TRBJ1-2; tentatively, D is TRBD1 (5 bases). From germline, CDR1 is MNHNS and CDR2 SASEGT. V was cut by 5 bases and J by 5 bases, with 12 bases left in between. This CDR3 has 13 residues.

The chain couples TRBV4-1 to TRBJ2-7; 14 bases are shared with TRBD2. Germline CDR1 MGHRA, CDR2 YSYEKL. Trimming cost V 4 bases and J 6 bases; bases outside gene matches: 11. The CDR3 is 17 residues long. The CDR3 coding sequence is TGCGCCAGCAGCCCTACCCGACTAGCGGGAGGGCATAGCGAGCAGTACTTC. Its translation: CASSPTRLAGGHSEQYF.

This clonotype was counted a few times. This chain joins TRBV7-9 and TRBJ2-3; 14 positions match TRBD2. Germline CDR1 and CDR2: SEHNR and FQNEAQ (reference sequence). The CDR3 contains 18 residues. V trimming: 8 bases; J trimming: 4 bases; junction bases outside the gene matches: 14. CDR3 protein: CASAPLGTSGSRADTQYF. In DNA, the CDR3 is TGTGCCAGCGCCCCACTCGGGACTAGCGGGAGTAGGGCAGATACGCAGTATTTT.

This clonotype was observed once. V is TRBV27 and J is TRBJ2-3; the match to TRBD2 covers 13 bases. The CDR3 loop spans 17 amino acids. Unmatched junction bases numbered 9, after V lost 6 bases and J lost 3 bases. Germline V gene data show CDR1 as MNHEY and CDR2 as SMNVEV (reference sequence). The CDR3 sequence is CASRTRLAGGRTDTQYF. The CDR3 DNA reads as TGTGCCAGCAGAACTCGACTAGCGGGAGGTCGGACAGATACGCAGTATTTT.

This chain joins TRBV28 and TRBJ2-7, with D perhaps assigned TRBD1 or TRBD2 (5 bases each). Trimming shortened V by 5 bases and J by 2 bases, and 7 bases separated the two germline ends. This CDR3 spans 12 amino acids. Germline CDR1 is MDHEN and CDR2 is SYDVKM. CDR3 nucleotide sequence: TGTGCCAGCAGTGTGGGGGCCTACGAGCAGTACTTC. This translates into CASSVGAYEQYF.

The chain has TRBV2 and TRBJ1-4; D perhaps matches TRBD1 (6 bases). The CDR3 is made up of 15 amino acids. The germline gives CDR1 SNHLY, CDR2 FYNNEI. Trimming left V 5 bases short and J 0 bases short, with 10 bases between. The CDR3 nucleotides are TGTGCCAGCAGTAGAGACAGGCCAACTAATGAAAAACTGTTTTTT. Translation gives CASSRDRPTNEKLFF. Filled out from reference TRBV2 and TRBJ1-4, the complete variable domain reads EPEVTQTPSHQVTQMGQEVILRCVPISNHLYFYWYRQILGQKVEFLVSFYNNEISEKSEIFDDQFSVERPDGSNFTLKIRSTKLEDSAMYFCASSRDRPTNEKLFFGSGTQLSVL.

J is TRBJ2-7 and V is TRBV7-2; 10 nucleotides agree with TRBD2. The CDR3 loop spans 15 amino acids. The J segment lost 3 bases and the V segment lost 5 bases, leaving 7 bases of the junction unmatched. Germline lookup yields CDR1 SGHTA and CDR2 FQGNSA. CDR3 in amino acids: CASSLVASGSYEQYF. The CDR3 coding sequence is TGTGCCAGCAGCCTGGTGGCTAGCGGGAGCTACGAGCAGTACTTC.

The chain is built from TRBV7-8 and TRBJ2-7; D is possibly TRBD2 (5 bases). V lost 3 bases and J 12 bases, leaving 15 bases between the germline ends. This CDR3 comprises 12 residues. Germline V lookup: CDR1 SGHVS, CDR2 FQNEAQ. The CDR3 loop is CASSFGSGFLYF. As DNA, the CDR3 is TGTGCCAGCAGCTTCGGGTCGGGGTTTCTGTACTTC.

This clonotype occurred a few times. V is TRBV5-8 and J is TRBJ1-2; possible D gene TRBD1, 5 bases. With 4 bases removed from V and 6 bases from J, the gap between germline ends came to 19 bases. The CDR3 runs 15 residues. Germline V lookup: CDR1 SGHTS, CDR2 YDEGEE. The CDR3 is CASSGTQGEVDGYTF. The CDR3 region has the DNA TGTGCCAGCAGCGGTACCCAGGGTGAGGTTGATGGCTACACCTTC.

This clonotype was seen once. This chain links TRBV20-1 with TRBJ2-1, with D possibly being TRBD2 (7 bases). Deletions cut 2 bases from V and 3 bases from J, with 14 bases between. The CDR3 runs to 15 residues. Per germline, CDR1 DFQATT and CDR2 SNEGSKA (reference sequence). Here the CDR3 reads CSARRRRGLYNEQFF. The CDR3 bases are TGCAGTGCTAGAAGACGGCGGGGGCTCTACAATGAGCAGTTCTTC.

This clonotype occurred once. J is TRBJ1-2 and V is TRBV15; D is possibly TRBD1 (6 bases). The CDR3 has 14 residues. V lost 0 bases to trimming and J lost 4 bases, with 9 bases between them. Germline CDR1 is LNHNV and CDR2 is YYDKDF (reference sequence). The CDR3 bases are TGTGCCACCAGCAGAGATTACAGGGCCTATGGCTACACCTTC. This translates into CATSRDYRAYGYTF.

DNA for the CDR3: TGTGCCAGCAGCCGGGGACAGATCTATAGCAATCAGCCCCAGCATTTT. It encodes CASSRGQIYSNQPQHF. The V call is TRBV6-1, the J call TRBJ1-5, with 7 bases lining up with TRBD1. CDR3 length: 16 residues. J was trimmed by 0 bases and V by 6 bases; bases with no gene match: 8. Germline V lookup: CDR1 MNHNS, CDR2 SASEGT.

Only a few counts were recorded for this clonotype. The V gene is TRBV7-6, the J gene TRBJ2-7; 9 bases are a match to TRBD2. CDR3 length equals 15 residues. With 5 bases clipped from V and 0 bases from J, the junction kept 5 bases outside the gene matches. CDR1 SGHVS and CDR2 FNYEAQ come from the germline V gene. The chain's CDR3 is CASSPGLASSYEQYF. CDR3 coding DNA: TGTGCCAGCAGCCCGGGACTAGCTAGCTCCTACGAGCAGTACTTC.

This clonotype has a handful of counts. The chain uses TRBV20-1 and TRBJ1-6; 7 positions match TRBD1. Losses at the gene ends were 2 bases for V and 5 bases for J; bases not matched to a gene: 12. Germline assignment: CDR1 DFQATT and CDR2 SNEGSKA (reference sequence). This CDR3 has 17 amino acids. The CDR3 DNA sequence: TGCAGTGCTAGACAACAGGGGAGGAACCCTAATAATTCACCCCTCCACTTT. Translated, it gives CSARQQGRNPNNSPLHF.

This chain links TRBV5-1 with TRBJ2-2, with 8 bases lining up with TRBD2. Germline trimming cut 2 bases from V and 1 base from J; bases unmatched to any gene: 1. The CDR3 runs to 15 residues. Germline V gives CDR1 SGHRS, CDR2 YFSETQ. The CDR3 is CASSLAGVNTGELFF. The CDR3 DNA reads as TGCGCCAGCAGCTTAGCGGGAGTGAACACCGGGGAGCTGTTTTTT.

The V and J genes are TRBV20-1 and TRBJ2-4; a weak D match, TRBD1 (7 bases). CDR1 and CDR2 (germline): DFQATT, SNEGSKA (reference sequence). CDR3 length equals 15 residues. V lost 1 base, J lost 11 bases, and 21 bases lay in between. The CDR3 region has the DNA TGCAGTGCTAGAGGCAGACCGGTGCAGGGGGGTCTTCAGTACTTC. Protein: CSARGRPVQGGLQYF.

The genes are TRBV20-1 and TRBJ1-1; 8 positions match TRBD1. J lost 4 bases, V lost 5 bases, and 3 bases had no gene match. The germline V gene encodes CDR1 DFQATT and CDR2 SNEGSKA (reference sequence). This CDR3 region has 12 residues. Here the CDR3 reads CSARTGGTEAFF. In DNA form, the CDR3 reads TGCAGTGCTCGTACAGGGGGCACTGAAGCTTTCTTT.

This chain links TRBV7-2 with TRBJ2-2; the D gene could be TRBD1 or TRBD2 (6 bases each). The germline V gene encodes CDR1 SGHTA and CDR2 FQGNSA. The CDR3 sequence is 20 residues long. V lost 0 bases to trimming and J lost 9 bases, with 29 bases between them. The CDR3, as DNA: TGTGCCAGCAGCTTAGCGCCGGGACACCGGGGGAATAGCTTAAGCCGGGAGCTGTTTTTT. It codes for CASSLAPGHRGNSLSRELFF.